The 12 T cell receptor beta chains given below trace back to one sample, sequenced in a study of technical replicates of blood from four donors. This table comes from immunoSEQ multiplex PCR, and its TCRdb copy is limited to in-frame clones, with some not included. Of approximately 81,000 clones listed, approximately 96% are singletons. The source material was T cells isolated from PBMCs. These receptors came from a human donor in good health.

In nucleotides, the CDR3 is TGTGCCACCAGCAGAGCTAGGGACAGGGAAAATCAGCCCCAGCATTTT. Its translation: CATSRARDRENQPQHF. This chain joins TRBV15 and TRBJ1-5; 9 bases align to TRBD1. Trimming took 1 base from V and 4 from J; bases not matched to a gene: 5. From germline, CDR1 is LNHNV and CDR2 YYDKDF (reference sequence). This CDR3 region has 16 residues.

V usage is TRBV7-9 and J usage is TRBJ1-5, with 8 bases aligning to TRBD1. The CDR3 covers 15 residues. Unmatched junction bases numbered 7, after V lost 6 bases and J lost 3 bases. Germline V gene data show CDR1 as SEHNR and CDR2 as FQNEAQ (reference sequence). CDR3 loop: CASSSSGGFNQPQHF. DNA of the CDR3: TGTGCCAGCAGTTCTTCAGGGGGCTTCAATCAGCCCCAGCATTTT. Full variable domain (remainder filled in from reference TRBV7-9 and TRBJ1-5): DTGVSQNPRHKITKRGQNVTFRCDPISEHNRLYWYRQTLGQGPEFLTYFQNEAQLEKSRLLSDRFSAERPKGSFSTLEIQRTEQGDSAMYLCASSSSGGFNQPQHFGDGTRLSIL.

The chain joins TRBV6-5 to TRBJ2-5; TRBD1 matches 8 bases. The CDR3 sequence is 14 residues long. The V and J ends lost 8 bases and 5 bases, in that order; junction bases with no gene match: 10. Germline V gene data show CDR1 as MNHEY and CDR2 as SVGAGI. CDR3 region: CASGNYRGMETQYF. The CDR3 region has the DNA TGTGCCAGCGGAAACTACAGGGGGATGGAGACCCAGTACTTC.

The CDR3 DNA follows: TGTGCCAGCAGGGGACAGGTTTCCAATCAGCCCCAGCATTTT. This sequence encodes CASRGQVSNQPQHF. The chain couples TRBV6-1 to TRBJ1-5; 8 bases map to TRBD1. The CDR3 length is 14 residues. V trimming: 6 bases; J trimming: 3 bases; junction bases outside the gene matches: 4. The germline V gene has CDR1 MNHNS and CDR2 SASEGT.

The chain couples TRBV9 to TRBJ2-3, with D possibly TRBD1 on 6 matching bases. The ends were cut back, 0 bases at V and 4 bases at J, with 9 bases in the middle. Germline V gives CDR1 SGDLS, CDR2 YYNGEE. This CDR3 comprises 14 residues. This chain's CDR3 is CASSVDRVPDTQYF. The CDR3 coding sequence is TGTGCCAGCAGCGTAGACAGGGTACCAGATACGCAGTATTTT.

The gene calls are TRBV4-3 and TRBJ2-5; 7 nucleotides align to TRBD2. The V and J ends lost 0 bases and 3 bases, in that order; junction bases with no gene match: 1. This CDR3 contains 14 residues. Germline V gene data show CDR1 as LGHNA and CDR2 as YSLEER. The CDR3 spells CASSQDGREETQYF. The CDR3 DNA reads as TGCGCCAGCAGCCAAGATGGGAGGGAAGAGACCCAGTACTTC.

The V and J genes are TRBV6-6 and TRBJ1-3; tentatively, D is TRBD1 (5 bases). The CDR3 has 14 residues. Germline V gene data show CDR1 as MNHNY and CDR2 as SVGAGI (reference sequence). The germline V and J ends were trimmed by 10 bases and 0 bases, with 13 bases remaining between them. CDR3 in DNA: TGTGCCACCGGCGACAGCCTCTCTGGAAACACCATATATTTT. Its translation is CATGDSLSGNTIYF.

The V gene is TRBV5-1, the J gene TRBJ1-1; a possible D gene is TRBD1 (5 bases). CDR1 and CDR2 from the germline V gene are SGHRS and YFSETQ. Trimming left V 4 bases short and J 1 base short, with 8 bases between. The CDR3 is 13 amino acids. The CDR3 spells CASSPTGNTEAFF. CDR3 nucleotides: TGCGCCAGCAGCCCTACAGGGAACACTGAAGCTTTCTTT.

The chain has TRBV7-2 and TRBJ1-2; D unclear. Trimming left V 5 bases short and J 8 bases short, with 15 bases between. Germline CDR1 SGHTA, CDR2 FQGNSA. This CDR3 is built from 13 residues. The CDR3 loop reads CASSQPREEGYTF. Here the CDR3 DNA reads TGTGCCAGCAGCCAGCCAAGAGAGGAAGGCTACACCTTC.

This chain connects TRBV19 to TRBJ1-3; D ambiguous. The CDR3 loop spans 13 amino acids. The V end lost 8 bases, the J end lost 3 bases, and 11 bases lay between the germline ends. Germline lookup yields CDR1 LNHDA and CDR2 SQIVND (reference sequence). Here the CDR3 DNA reads TGTGCCAGTCACCGGGAAGTTGGAAACACCATATATTTT. As protein: CASHREVGNTIYF.

This clone has just one count. The V and J genes are TRBV5-1 and TRBJ2-2, with a possible D match to TRBD1 (6 bases). Germline V lookup: CDR1 SGHRS, CDR2 YFSETQ. The CDR3 is 14 residues long. Trimming stripped 3 bases from V and 2 bases from J, with 8 bases between. DNA of the CDR3: TGCGCCAGCAGCTGGACAGATAACACCGGGGAGCTGTTTTTT. Translating gives CASSWTDNTGELFF.

The chain is built from TRBV28 and TRBJ2-1; TRBD2 matches at 9 bases. Germline CDR1 reads MDHEN; CDR2 reads SYDVKM. J gave up 10 bases and V 7 bases, and 14 bases lay outside the gene matches. The CDR3 runs 15 residues. The CDR3 sequence is CASTEMGLAKGEQFF. The CDR3, as DNA: TGTGCCAGCACCGAAATGGGACTAGCAAAGGGGGAGCAGTTCTTC.